These 21 T cell receptor beta chains came from one sample sequenced in a study of T cells in tuberculosis. Method: immunoSEQ multiplex PCR; TCRdb's copy keeps in-frame clones and lacks some. The data contain 25,000 or so clones, roughly 89% of them seen just once; the ten biggest clones take up approximately 6.6%. Material: PBMCs. These TCRs come from a donor between 5 and 29 years old with latent tuberculosis or without tuberculosis infection.

V usage is TRBV5-6 and J usage is TRBJ1-2; 10 bases fit TRBD1. This CDR3 is 16 amino acids long. Germline assignment: CDR1 SGHDT and CDR2 YYEEEE. Trimming at V came to 4 bases and at J to 8 bases, leaving 14 bases not matched to a gene. DNA of the CDR3: TGTGCCAGCAGCGCGGCCCGGGACAGGGGTTTCCAGGGCTACACCTTC. Translated: CASSAARDRGFQGYTF.

This chain uses TRBV21-1 with TRBJ1-2; the D segment call TRBD1 is taken from the table without a DNA check. TRBV21-1 is recorded as a pseudogene. There are 22 residues in the CDR3. CDR3 in DNA: TGTGCCAGCAGCTGCCGGGACAGGAACGGGACGCCCAAGGCCGGCCTTAACTATGGCTACACCTTC. As protein: CASSCRDRNGTPKAGLNYGYTF.

V gene TRBV11-2 combines with J gene TRBJ2-7; D uncertain. The V gene lost 0 bases and the J gene lost 7 bases, with 13 bases spanning the gap. This CDR3 spans 14 amino acids. Germline V lookup: CDR1 SGHAT, CDR2 FQNNGV. The CDR3 nucleotides read TGTGCCAGCAGCTTAGACGAAAACTCTTTGGAGCAGTACTTC. Translating it yields CASSLDENSLEQYF.

This chain joins TRBV9 and TRBJ2-5; D is perhaps TRBD2 (6 bases). V lost 4 bases, J lost 4 bases, and 17 bases lay in between. This CDR3 has 15 amino acids. The germline gives CDR1 SGDLS, CDR2 YYNGEE. The CDR3 coding sequence is TGTGCCAGCAGCACCCGACCCGGGGGAGGAGAGACCCAGTACTTC. Translated, it gives CASSTRPGGGETQYF.

The chain links TRBV10-1 to TRBJ2-5; D may be TRBD2 (7 bases). This CDR3 contains 18 residues. The V end lost 2 bases, the J end lost 4 bases, and 23 bases lay between the germline ends. The germline gives CDR1 WNHNN, CDR2 SYGVQD (reference sequence). The CDR3 DNA follows: TGCGCCAGCAGTGAGGTAATGGGGGGGGGCCACCTCCCAGAGACCCAGTACTTC. Translating it yields CASSEVMGGGHLPETQYF.

The chain combines TRBV10-3 with TRBJ2-7; perhaps TRBD1 as D (6 bases). Looked up from germline, CDR1 is ENHRY and CDR2 is SYGVKD. The CDR3 length is 18 residues. V was shortened by 4 bases and J by 0 bases, with 22 bases between the two germline ends. CDR3 sequence: CAISGPGKGRGTSYEQYF. The CDR3, as DNA: TGTGCCATCAGTGGGCCGGGAAAGGGCAGGGGAACCTCCTACGAGCAGTACTTC.

The chain joins TRBV11-3 to TRBJ2-1, with TRBD2 identical over 9 bases. With V trimmed by 1 base and J by 7 bases, 8 bases remained unmatched. Germline V gene sequence: CDR1 SGHNT, CDR2 YENEEA. The CDR3 runs to 16 residues. CDR3 amino acids: CASSLAGGGAFNEQFF. CDR3 sequence (DNA): TGTGCCAGCAGCTTAGCCGGCGGGGGGGCGTTTAATGAGCAGTTCTTC.

The genes are TRBV10-3 and TRBJ1-4; D unclear. This CDR3 has 14 residues. CDR1 is ENHRY, CDR2 SYGVKD, per germline. V lost 6 bases and J lost 5, with 13 bases in between. CDR3 nucleotide sequence: TGTGCCATCAGCATAGAACCACAGAATGAAAAACTGTTTTTT. This gives the protein CAISIEPQNEKLFF.

V is TRBV6-5 and J is TRBJ1-1; D might be TRBD1 (5 bases). The CDR3 is 14 residues long. Trimming took 0 bases from V and 5 from J, leaving 10 bases between them. The germline V gene has CDR1 MNHEY and CDR2 SVGAGI. CDR3 DNA: TGTGCCAGCAGTTACTCACGGGGGACTACTGAAGCTTTCTTT. This translates into CASSYSRGTTEAFF.

This chain links TRBV27 with TRBJ2-4, with 7 bases aligning to TRBD1. The ends lost 2 bases at V and 3 bases at J; junction bases unmatched: 4. From germline, CDR1 is MNHEY and CDR2 SMNVEV (reference sequence). The CDR3 has 15 amino acids. In DNA form, the CDR3 reads TGTGCCAGCAGTTTACTCCCAGGGGGCAAAAACATTCAGTACTTC. Its translation: CASSLLPGGKNIQYF.

This chain links TRBV9 with TRBJ2-1; perhaps TRBD1 as D (5 bases). Trimming left V 4 bases short and J 4 bases short, with 15 bases between. Germline values: CDR1 SGDLS, CDR2 YYNGEE. The CDR3 loop spans 15 amino acids. For the CDR3, the DNA is TGTGCCAGCAGCCTCGCCCTGGGGCCTTACAATGAGCAGTTCTTC. Its protein product is CASSLALGPYNEQFF.

The gene calls are TRBV6-5 and TRBJ2-7; 7 nucleotides agree with TRBD2. V was clipped by 2 bases and J by 7 bases; unmatched bases: 8. The CDR3 has 14 residues. Germline assignment: CDR1 MNHEY and CDR2 SVGAGI. In nucleotides, the CDR3 is TGTGCCAGCAGTTACGTGGCTAGCGGTGTAGAGCAGTACTTC. This encodes CASSYVASGVEQYF.

The rearrangement joins TRBV10-3 to TRBJ2-1, with D perhaps matching TRBD2 (6 bases). CDR1 ENHRY and CDR2 SYGVKD come from the germline V gene. V dropped 2 bases and J dropped 8 bases, with 10 bases sitting between them. This CDR3 region has 13 residues. The CDR3 protein is CAISEKGGDEQFF. The CDR3 nucleotides are TGTGCCATCAGTGAGAAAGGAGGGGATGAGCAGTTCTTC.

The V and J genes are TRBV6-5 and TRBJ2-7; a possible D gene is TRBD2 (6 bases). The V gene lost 5 bases and the J gene lost 3 bases, with 17 bases spanning the gap. The CDR3 loop spans 15 amino acids. Germline CDR1 is MNHEY and CDR2 is SVGAGI. The CDR3 DNA follows: TGTGCCAGCAGTACGCGGGACGCTTTAGGCTACGAGCAGTACTTC. Translating gives CASSTRDALGYEQYF.

The gene calls are TRBV9 and TRBJ1-6; no definite D call. The germline CDR1 and CDR2 sequences are SGDLS and YYNGEE. There are 17 residues in the CDR3. The V end was cut by 0 bases, the J end by 0 bases, with 10 bases between. CDR3 in DNA: TGTGCCAGCAGCGTAGGCGGTGCGAGCTCCTATAATTCACCCCTCCACTTT. Protein product: CASSVGGASSYNSPLHF.

The J gene is TRBJ2-7, the V gene TRBV5-5; D not certain. This CDR3 has 16 residues. In germline, CDR1 is SGHKS, CDR2 YYEKEE (reference sequence). V was cut by 0 bases and J by 0 bases, with 13 bases left in between. The CDR3 sequence is CASSLVGLQNSYEQYF. For the CDR3, the DNA is TGTGCCAGCAGCTTGGTTGGTCTTCAGAACTCCTACGAGCAGTACTTC. Supplemented by reference TRBV5-5 and TRBJ2-7, the full variable domain reads DAGVTQSPTHLIKTRGQQVTLRCSPISGHKSVSWYQQVLGQGPQFIFQYYEKEERGRGNFPDRFSARQFPNYSSELNVNALLLGDSALYLCASSLVGLQNSYEQYFGPGTRLTVT.

The gene calls are TRBV5-6 and TRBJ2-3, with 9 bases matching TRBD2. This CDR3 has 15 residues. CDR1 is SGHDT and CDR2 is YYEEEE in the germline V gene. V was clipped by 3 bases and J by 4 bases; unmatched bases: 6. The CDR3 nucleotides read TGTGCCAGCAGCTCTACCGGACTAGCGTCAGATACGCAGTATTTT. This codes for CASSSTGLASDTQYF.

The rearrangement joins TRBV6-1 to TRBJ2-3; weak D call: TRBD1 (7 bases). There are 17 residues in the CDR3. CDR1 and CDR2 (germline): MNHNS, SASEGT. Trimming shortened V by 2 bases and J by 1 base, and 16 bases separated the two germline ends. The CDR3 region is CASSEQKGGQGTDTQYF. In DNA, the CDR3 is TGTGCCAGCAGTGAACAAAAGGGAGGACAGGGCACAGATACGCAGTATTTT.

V is TRBV4-3 and J is TRBJ2-7; 8 positions match TRBD2. V trimming: 0 bases; J trimming: 2 bases; junction bases outside the gene matches: 3. Germline assignment: CDR1 LGHNA and CDR2 YSLEER. The CDR3 spans 15 residues. DNA of the CDR3: TGCGCCAGCAGCCAAGAGATCGGGGGGGCCTACGAGCAGTACTTC. Its protein is CASSQEIGGAYEQYF.

The chain recombines TRBV2 with TRBJ1-2, with unresolved D. This CDR3 is built from 17 residues. V was shortened by 0 bases and J by 5 bases, with 19 bases between the two germline ends. CDR1 SNHLY and CDR2 FYNNEI come from the germline V gene. CDR3 DNA: TGTGCCAGCAGTGAAGCCCAAACGTGGGGAGTGGATTATGGCTACACCTTC. It codes for CASSEAQTWGVDYGYTF.

This sequence joins TRBV4-3 and TRBJ2-5; no definite D call. With 4 bases removed from V and 4 bases from J, the gap between germline ends came to 10 bases. The CDR3 spans 13 residues. Germline lookup yields CDR1 LGHNA and CDR2 YSLEER. The CDR3 DNA reads TGCGCCAGCAGCCCAGGTGTGCGAGAGACCCAGTACTTC. It codes for CASSPGVRETQYF.